The T cell receptor beta chain under discussion was sequenced for a study of metastatic and nonmetastatic thyroid tumors. As for the study in general: Where malignant and benign thyroid patients were concerned, repertoires were compared across blood and tumor or nodule tissue. Regarding the study as a whole: In blood and tumor, TCR beta diversity was reportedly significantly higher in malignant thyroid tumors than in benign nodules.

Turning to this clone: What it recognizes is unknown.

Before thyroid surgery, none of the patients had received any treatment. TCRdb used MiXCR to call clones anew from the PCR reads. The sample lists nearly 5,000 clones; 25% to 30% were seen once. Sequenced: adjacent normal tissue. This clonotype was obtained from a female donor with papillary thyroid cancer or a benign thyroid nodule (not recorded which). Some clones in this sample may be carry-over from other donors' samples.

In nucleotides, the CDR3 is TGTGCCACCACCGGGACAGGAGGCTACGAGCAGTACTTC. Amino acids: CATTGTGGYEQYF. This chain joins TRBV6-1 and TRBJ2-7; 8 bases are a match to TRBD1. In germline, CDR1 is MNHNS, CDR2 SASEGT. V lost 10 bases, J lost 3 bases, and 8 bases stayed unmatched. This CDR3 comprises 13 residues.